This record looks at one T cell receptor beta chain sequence and its context. Its cognate antigen has yet to be identified. From the germline V gene, CDR1 is ENHRY and CDR2 is SYGVKD. The CDR3 covers 13 residues, taking in both the cysteine and the phenylalanine. No DNA is given. The sample belongs to a study of T cells expressing NK-cell markers (dated by TCRdb to 2020 to 2022). A note on the overall study: TCR beta-chain repertoires were profiled in sorted CD3+CD56+NKG2C+, CD3+CD56+NKG2C- and CD3+CD56-NKG2C+ T-cell subsets from several donors. Of the eight sequenced donors, seven were found to be HCMV-seropositive and one was found to be HCMV-seronegative. Randomly selected healthy volunteers, three men and five women, were used as the eight sequenced donors. Illumina HiSeq 2000/2500, MiSeq or NextSeq was used to sequence libraries as 2 x 150 bp reads. Overall results and qualifications from the work: Those dominant clonotypes were again the most abundant among CD3+CD56-NKG2C+ cells in a few donors, at roughly 25-65%. In six donors, the dominant CD3+CD56+NKG2C+ clonotypes were among the top 10 CD8+ clonotypes and accounted for roughly 1.0-8% of CD8+ T cells. Whether the expanded NKG2C-expressing T cell clones were specific for HCMV antigens was left unclear.

TCRdb names Illumina HiSeq 2000 as the instrument used. The TCR beta cDNA libraries were made using 5'RACE template switching, a step that added both a universal primer site and unique molecular identifiers. Priming for cDNA synthesis came from the TCR beta constant segment, and two successive PCR amplification steps followed. The study's processing was this. MIGEC was used to demultiplex reads and group reads by UMI, and MiTCR was used to assemble and quantify clonotypes. To exclude erroneous sequences, only TCR cDNA sequences supported by at least two reads were retained. The tcR package was used for downstream repertoire analysis, and clonotypes were matched across fractions by CDR3 nucleotide sequence plus V segment. VDJmatch was used to annotate antigen specificity against VDJdb, with one amino acid substitution in CDR3 permitted. The reads, reprocessed by TCRdb, yield one row per CDR3 protein sequence and no DNA. What appears here as the V and J calls and clone size reflects TCRdb's work, not the paper's. This sample's table carries under 200,000 distinct CDR3 sequences. The ten most abundant clones make up about 18% of the sample.

HCMV serostatus was determined by detecting HCMV-specific IgG in serum with a commercial ELISA kit. Ficoll density gradient centrifugation was used to isolate peripheral blood mononuclear cells from blood. Recombination linked TRBV10-3 to TRBJ1-2. Sequencing was done on a sample of blood T cells: a sorted CD56 or NKG2C T cell subset, CD4+ or CD8+ T cells, or bulk PBMC T cells (not recorded which). This clonotype was obtained from a woman between 18 and 70 years old in good health. For the CDR3, the sequence is CAIKIGGDYGYTF.